What follows describes a single T cell receptor (beta chain). This clone appeared a single time. This receptor's antigen is unknown. Base quality data are lacking; no much larger clone is found one base away. To prepare the library, the immunoSEQ multiplex PCR assay was applied. For the multiplex PCR, a mixture combining 60 forward primers for TCR Vbeta segments and 13 reverse primers for TCR Jbeta segments was used. Amplification of the CDR3 region of rearranged TCR beta genes was performed with a multiplex PCR assay on genomic DNA. Amplified TCR beta libraries were sequenced as 87-base-pair reads on the Illumina HiSeq System. In the original analysis: A later analysis counted some 80 million unique TCR beta chains across the 600 to 850 repertoires, and around 9.9 million of these chains were shared by at least two donors. Raw reads were error-corrected and collapsed into unique sequences with a nearest-neighbor algorithm that merged closely related sequences to remove PCR and sequencing errors. Alignment of CDR3 sequences to IMGT reference sequences was used to assign V, D and J gene segments. For a sequence to be retained, at least a six-nucleotide match to both a V gene segment and a J gene segment was required. Rearrangements were classified as productive when the CDR3 lacked stop codons and remained in frame with V and J, and all other rearrangements were classified as non-productive. CDR3 was defined according to IMGT convention as the region running from the second conserved V-encoded cysteine to the conserved J-encoded phenylalanine. The earlier analysis of about 640 of the donors excluded any sequence lacking an unambiguous match to a single V gene segment. An earlier analysis of fewer than 650 of the donors classified V segments as functional when productive rearrangements were above 56.7% and as segregating when the standard deviation between donors was above 5%. To diagnose cytomegalovirus status from the catalog of TCR beta chain sequences, a statistical classification framework was built. V and J gene assignment, in a later analysis, came from comparing TCR nucleotide sequences with IMGT/GENE-DB human TR gene sequences. The TCRdist pipeline was used in a later analysis to assign CDR3 sequences and most-parsimonious VDJ recombination scenarios. In a later analysis, each TCR beta chain was defined by its CDR3 amino acid sequence together with its V-gene family, and reads without a unique V-gene family were excluded. To address suspected cross-contamination and a sequencing artifact, a later analysis removed several hundred highly shared, low-generation-probability nucleotide sequences. A later analysis calculated a clonal expansion index for each public chain from normalized within-repertoire ranks of inferred template counts. Generation probabilities in a later analysis came from a VDJ recombination model fitted to out-of-frame rearrangements, and those results were checked against IGoR. A later analysis scored TCR-TCR, TCR-HLA and TCR-CMV co-occurrence with hypergeometric tests, applying a repertoire-size bias correction to TCR pairs. A later analysis estimated false discovery rates by permuting HLA or CMV assignments 20 times. In a later analysis, co-occurring TCRs were grouped using DBSCAN, with TCRdist sequence similarity added in when clustering inside HLA-allele-positive subsets. For co-occurrence clustering, repertoires with fewer than 30,000 or more than 120,000 public chains were excluded, along with roughly 5 repertoires with anomalous nucleotide sharing. TCRdb obtained this table from immuneACCESS and retained in-frame rearrangements with V and J assigned. These tables miss some clones; where compared with another copy, unresolved V genes account for less than half of the shortfall, and the remainder is unexplained. That table is the source of V, J and clone size, and D and trimming were worked out from the DNA. In all, the sample holds about 120,000 clones, and approximately 81% of those were seen once. Of the sample, about 2% is held by the ten largest clones.

CDR1 and CDR2, looked up from the germline V gene, are SGDLS and YYNGEE. There are 16 amino acids in the CDR3, from cysteine to phenylalanine inclusive. CDR3 DNA is the only sequence kept; it has 48 bases, read in frame from the first base. Trimming at the junction amounts to 0 bases on V and 3 bases on J, and the germline ends lie 14 bases apart. In total, more than 500 healthy bone marrow donors made up the cohort. All cohort members were sampled while nominally healthy, although unrecorded immune exposures were likely present. The donor was CMV seronegative and was included in the group of a few hundred seronegative cohort members. Each donor provided a peripheral blood sample, and peripheral blood mononuclear cells were used for TCR beta sequencing. The Qiagen DNeasy Blood Extraction Kit was used to extract genomic DNA from the blood cell samples. The data were obtained in a study of cytomegalovirus exposure and HLA in healthy donors (dated 2017 in TCRdb). Concerning the study at large: In an earlier analysis of approximately 500 of the donors, approximately 260 Gb of sequence data and 117 million unique TCR beta sequences from about 190 million T cells were reported. An early release that covered around 590 HLA-typed donors contained approximately 300 gigabases of sequencing data and roughly 84 million unique TCR sequences. Of the roughly 400 genotyped donors, roughly 80% were placed in the genetic ancestry cluster associated with self-reported Caucasian donors. The aim of the study was to test whether cataloging public T cell receptors could identify signatures of past pathogen exposure. The study used immunosequencing to profile the T cell repertoires of hundreds of subjects and linked those repertoires to cytomegalovirus serostatus. In addition to the first cohort of 666 subjects, a separate validation cohort of some 120 different subjects was used. The study combined high-throughput TCR immunosequencing, statistical association of individual TCRs with disease status, and machine learning to predict cytomegalovirus infection status. A later analysis re-examined previously published TCR beta repertoires from about 670 donors and added high-resolution HLA genotyping to investigate patterns of TCR occurrence. Rather than using new phenotypic data, the later analysis identified candidate immune exposures from TCR beta sequences and from how often those sequences occurred across donors. In an earlier analysis of several hundred of the donors, high-throughput TCR beta sequencing was used to judge whether each TCR beta V gene segment behaved as functional or pseudogenic. Donor age, sex, ethnicity and CMV serostatus were compiled alongside the repertoire data. Genome-wide SNP genotypes for about 65% of the roughly 670 donors were used in a later genetic analysis, which treated that subset as a discovery cohort. Every repertoire in the discovery cohort had been generated on one and the same sequencing platform. HLA typing covered class I and class II loci at four-digit resolution. Typing coverage varied by locus: roughly 629-630 donors for A, B, C, DRB1 and DQB1; roughly 500 for DQA1; about 600 for DPA1; around 490 for DPB1. Five DR-DQ haplotypes were handled as single units for association and clustering because linkage in the cohort was strong. Among some 410 genotyped donors of the cohort, an average of roughly 230,000 unique TCR beta nucleotide sequences was sequenced per donor, of which about 19% were non-productive. The full study reports these points: The study listed 150 to 200 TCR beta chains as associated with cytomegalovirus. A group of highly shared sequence variants was considered likely to be a technical artifact of the sequencing pipeline. A later analysis found that TCR association rates varied across HLA loci, with DRB1 alleles showing the most associated TCRs and HLA-C alleles the fewest. Correlated functional status among segregating V segments might be attributable to linkage disequilibrium, but an unknown experimental factor could not be ruled out. The classifier was reported to diagnose cytomegalovirus status with high specificity and sensitivity in both the original and validation cohorts. Because HLA typing was missing for some donors at each locus, association tests included only the typed subset. Because the 87-base-pair reads could not distinguish some IMGT-functional V segments, including TRBV6-2 and TRBV6-3, those segments were excluded. A few of the identified cytomegalovirus-associated TCR beta chains were confirmed in vitro to be specific for cytomegalovirus antigens. The presence/absence analyses assumed that sequencing depth was roughly uniform across donors, and that assumption may not be true. In a later genetic analysis, fewer N-insertions in productive TCRs were reported among donors in an Asian-associated ancestry cluster than the roughly 640-donor mean. For the cohort, immune exposure information was limited to CMV serostatus. At a false discovery rate of 0.05, a later analysis linked around 15,000 TCR beta sequences to specific HLA alleles. According to a later analysis, parvovirus B19, influenza, CMV and Epstein-Barr virus appeared linked to several top co-occurrence clusters. A later genetic analysis associated a missense DCLRE1C variant with V-gene and J-gene trimming of TCR beta chains, and an independent cohort replicated the association. Strong co-occurrence of HLA alleles, especially DR and DQ, made assigning TCR associations to individual alleles difficult. According to a later analysis, most CMV-associated TCR beta chains appeared to be HLA-restricted, and the HLA associations seemed to be driven largely by CMV exposure. Compared with equally common non-associated chains, HLA-associated TCR beta chains in a later analysis were more clonally expanded and had lower generation probabilities. The authors suggested that the approach could potentially be extended to other disease states and immunological phenotypes. A further reported finding was that TCR beta sequences accurately predicted the HLA-A and HLA-B alleles for most subjects in the first cohort. While some public TCRs were present in many individuals, most TCR sequences turned up only very rarely across donors. An earlier analysis of around 600 of the donors showed that most TCR beta V segments appeared in productive rearrangements either about 87% or about 30% of the time, which broadly matched IMGT annotations. The earlier analysis of fewer than 750 of the donors excluded some 15 rarely observed V segments, including chromosome 9 orphons, because counts were too low. In this cohort, only TCR beta chains were sequenced, and detectable features were limited by the absence of alpha or paired-chain data.

Rearrangement joined TRBV9 to TRBJ2-3, with the D gene not clear enough to name. This receptor was identified in a man aged 18 to 29 in good health and CMV-seronegative. The sequenced material came from PBMCs. The sequenced DNA: TGTGCCAGCAGCGTAGAATCTTACTACTATACAGATACGCAGTATTTT. Translated, it gives CASSVESYYYTDTQYF.